This record covers a single T cell receptor beta chain. What it recognizes is unknown. This record comes from a study of T cell responses to AZD1222 COVID-19 vaccine. Germline V gives CDR1 KGHSH, CDR2 LQKENI. The CDR3 is 15 residues long. J was trimmed by 2 bases and V by 3 bases; bases with no gene match: 2. The data were produced by immunoSEQ multiplex PCR, yet TCRdb's version contains in-frame clones alone and is incomplete. Among 150,000 to 200,000 clones, approximately 93% were seen once, and the ten largest hold approximately 1%. Study conclusions and caveats: Spike-wide vaccine-associated CD4 TCRs dominated at 160-218 and 743-854. Spike-specific TCR breadth rose after two AZD1222 doses, and depth rose as well. Nearly half of the spike-specific TCRs reportedly recognize variant regions that carry no mutations.

The material was peripheral blood, obtained on day 0 of AZD1222 vaccination. The rearrangement links TRBV18 to TRBJ1-3; TRBD1 matches 9 bases. The sequence came from an adult in good health. The CDR3 loop reads CASSPGQGPGNTIYF. DNA for the CDR3: TGTGCCAGCTCACCGGGACAGGGCCCTGGAAACACCATATATTTT.